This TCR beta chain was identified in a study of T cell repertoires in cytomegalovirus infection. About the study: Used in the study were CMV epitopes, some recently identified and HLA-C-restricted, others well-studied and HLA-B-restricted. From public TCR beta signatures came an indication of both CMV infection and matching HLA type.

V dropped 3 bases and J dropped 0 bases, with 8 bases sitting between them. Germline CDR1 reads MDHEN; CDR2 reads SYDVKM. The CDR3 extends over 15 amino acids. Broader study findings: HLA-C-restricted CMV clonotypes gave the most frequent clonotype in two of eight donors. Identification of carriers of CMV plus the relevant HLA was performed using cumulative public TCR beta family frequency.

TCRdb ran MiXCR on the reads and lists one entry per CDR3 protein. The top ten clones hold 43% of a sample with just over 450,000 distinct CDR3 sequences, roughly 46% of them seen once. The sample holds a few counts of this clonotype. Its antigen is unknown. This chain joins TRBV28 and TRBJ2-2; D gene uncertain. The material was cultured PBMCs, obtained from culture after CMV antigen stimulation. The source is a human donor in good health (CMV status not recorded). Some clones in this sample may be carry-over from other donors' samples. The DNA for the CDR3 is TGTGCCAGCAGTTTGGCCAGACCGAACACCGGGGAGCTGTTTTTT. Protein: CASSLARPNTGELFF.